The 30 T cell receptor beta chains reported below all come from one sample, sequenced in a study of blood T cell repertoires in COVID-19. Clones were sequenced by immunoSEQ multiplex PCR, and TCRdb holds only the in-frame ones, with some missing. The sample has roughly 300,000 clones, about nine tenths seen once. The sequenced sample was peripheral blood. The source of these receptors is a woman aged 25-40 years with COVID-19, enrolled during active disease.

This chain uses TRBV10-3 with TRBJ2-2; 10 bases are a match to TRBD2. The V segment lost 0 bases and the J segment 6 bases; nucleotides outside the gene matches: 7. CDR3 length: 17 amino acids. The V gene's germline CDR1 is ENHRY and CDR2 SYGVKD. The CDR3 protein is CAISESGPSGGAGELFF. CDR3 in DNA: TGTGCCATCAGTGAGTCGGGGCCTAGCGGGGGAGCCGGGGAGCTGTTTTTT.

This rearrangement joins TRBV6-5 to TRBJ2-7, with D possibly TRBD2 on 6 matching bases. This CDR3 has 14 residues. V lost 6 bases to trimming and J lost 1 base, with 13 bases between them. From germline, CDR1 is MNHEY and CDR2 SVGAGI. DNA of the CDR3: TGTGCCAGCAGGCCCCCAGGGAGGTCCTACGAGCAGTACTTC. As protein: CASRPPGRSYEQYF.

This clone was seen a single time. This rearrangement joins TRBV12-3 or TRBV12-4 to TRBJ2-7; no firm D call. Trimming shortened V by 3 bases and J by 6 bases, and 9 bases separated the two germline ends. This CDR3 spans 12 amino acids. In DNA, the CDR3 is TGTGCCAGCAGTTTTTCCACATCCGAGCAGTACTTC. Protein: CASSFSTSEQYF.

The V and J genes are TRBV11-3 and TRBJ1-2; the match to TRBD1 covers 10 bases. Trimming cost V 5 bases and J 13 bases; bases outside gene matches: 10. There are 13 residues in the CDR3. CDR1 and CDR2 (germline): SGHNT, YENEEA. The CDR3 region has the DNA TGTGCCAGCAGCGCCCGGGACAGGGGAAAGACCACCTTC. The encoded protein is CASSARDRGKTTF.

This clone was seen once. The CDR3: CASSYYGTVSYNEQFF. The CDR3 DNA is TGTGCCAGCAGTTACTACGGGACAGTCTCCTACAATGAGCAGTTCTTC. The chain has TRBV6-2 or TRBV6-3 and TRBJ2-1, with TRBD1 matching over 7 bases. CDR3 length: 16 amino acids. V trimming: 1 base; J trimming: 0 bases; junction bases outside the gene matches: 3. The germline V gene encodes CDR1 MNHEY and CDR2 SVGEGT.

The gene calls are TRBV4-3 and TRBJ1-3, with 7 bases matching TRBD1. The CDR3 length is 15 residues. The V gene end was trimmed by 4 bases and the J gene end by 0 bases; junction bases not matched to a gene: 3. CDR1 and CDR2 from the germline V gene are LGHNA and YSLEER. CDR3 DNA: TGCGCCAGCAGCCTTGACAGGGCCTCTGGAAACACCATATATTTT. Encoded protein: CASSLDRASGNTIYF.

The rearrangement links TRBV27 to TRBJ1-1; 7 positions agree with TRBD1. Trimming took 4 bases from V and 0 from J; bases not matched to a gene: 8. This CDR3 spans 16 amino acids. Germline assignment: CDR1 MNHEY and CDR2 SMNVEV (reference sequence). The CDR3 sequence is CASSYRAGTVNTEAFF. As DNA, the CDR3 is TGTGCCAGCAGTTACCGGGCGGGGACAGTGAACACTGAAGCTTTCTTT.

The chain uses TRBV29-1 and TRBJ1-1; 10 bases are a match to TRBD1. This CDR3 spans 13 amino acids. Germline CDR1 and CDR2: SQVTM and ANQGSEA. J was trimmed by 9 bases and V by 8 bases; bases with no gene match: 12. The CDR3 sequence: CSTWDRGSVKAFF. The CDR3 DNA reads TGCAGCACCTGGGACAGGGGATCGGTGAAAGCTTTCTTT.

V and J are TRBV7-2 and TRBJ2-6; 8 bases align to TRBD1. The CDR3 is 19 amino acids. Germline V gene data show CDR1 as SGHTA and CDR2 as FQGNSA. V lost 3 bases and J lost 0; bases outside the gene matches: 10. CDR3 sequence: CASSLIPGQERSGANVLTF. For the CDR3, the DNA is TGTGCCAGCAGCTTGATTCCGGGACAGGAGCGCTCTGGGGCCAACGTCCTGACTTTC.

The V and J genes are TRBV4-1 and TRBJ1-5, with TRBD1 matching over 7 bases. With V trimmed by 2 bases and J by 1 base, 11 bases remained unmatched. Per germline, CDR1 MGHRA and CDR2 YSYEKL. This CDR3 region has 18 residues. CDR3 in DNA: TGCGCCAGCAGCCAAAACCCACCCCCACAGGGGAGCAATCAGCCCCAGCATTTT. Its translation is CASSQNPPPQGSNQPQHF.

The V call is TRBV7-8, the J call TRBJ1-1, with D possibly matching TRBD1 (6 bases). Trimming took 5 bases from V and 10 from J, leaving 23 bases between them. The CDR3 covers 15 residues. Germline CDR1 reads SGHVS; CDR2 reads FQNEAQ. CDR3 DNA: TGTGCCAGCAGCACCGGACAGTCCCCTTTGAAGGGAGCTTTCTTT. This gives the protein CASSTGQSPLKGAFF.

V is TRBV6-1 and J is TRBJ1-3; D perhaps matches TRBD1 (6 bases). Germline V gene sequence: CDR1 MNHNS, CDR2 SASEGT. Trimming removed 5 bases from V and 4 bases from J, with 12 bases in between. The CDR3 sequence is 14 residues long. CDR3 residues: CASSYGGSGNTIYF. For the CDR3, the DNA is TGTGCCAGCAGTTATGGGGGCTCAGGAAACACCATATATTTT.

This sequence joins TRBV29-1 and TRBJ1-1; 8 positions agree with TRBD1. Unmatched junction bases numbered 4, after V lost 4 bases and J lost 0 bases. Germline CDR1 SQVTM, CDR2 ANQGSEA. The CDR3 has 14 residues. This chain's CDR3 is CSVGRQGLNTEAFF. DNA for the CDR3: TGCAGCGTTGGCCGACAGGGGTTGAACACTGAAGCTTTCTTT.

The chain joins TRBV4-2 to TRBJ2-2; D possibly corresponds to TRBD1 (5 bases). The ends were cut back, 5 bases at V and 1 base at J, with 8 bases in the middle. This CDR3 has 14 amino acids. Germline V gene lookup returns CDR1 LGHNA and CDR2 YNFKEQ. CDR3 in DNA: TGTGCCAGCAGCTCAACAGGGAACACCGGGGAGCTGTTTTTT. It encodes CASSSTGNTGELFF.

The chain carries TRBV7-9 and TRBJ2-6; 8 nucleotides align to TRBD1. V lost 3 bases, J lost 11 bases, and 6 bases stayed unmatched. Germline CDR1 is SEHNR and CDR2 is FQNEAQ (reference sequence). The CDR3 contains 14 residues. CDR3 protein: CASSFPDRVDVLTF. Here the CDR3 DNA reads TGTGCCAGCAGCTTCCCGGACAGGGTAGACGTCCTGACTTTC.

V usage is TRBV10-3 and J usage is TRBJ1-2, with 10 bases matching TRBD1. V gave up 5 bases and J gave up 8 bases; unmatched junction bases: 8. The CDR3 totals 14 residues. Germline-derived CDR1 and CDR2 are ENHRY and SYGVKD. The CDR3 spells CAISQLTGGEGYTF. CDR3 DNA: TGTGCCATCAGTCAGTTGACAGGGGGCGAAGGCTACACCTTC.

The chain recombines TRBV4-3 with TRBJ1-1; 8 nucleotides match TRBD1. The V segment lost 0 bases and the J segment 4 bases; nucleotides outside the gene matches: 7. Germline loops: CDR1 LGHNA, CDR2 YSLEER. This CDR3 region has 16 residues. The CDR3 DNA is TGCGCCAGCAGCCAAGATCGGGCAGGGGGCTTCACTGAAGCTTTCTTT. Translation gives CASSQDRAGGFTEAFF.

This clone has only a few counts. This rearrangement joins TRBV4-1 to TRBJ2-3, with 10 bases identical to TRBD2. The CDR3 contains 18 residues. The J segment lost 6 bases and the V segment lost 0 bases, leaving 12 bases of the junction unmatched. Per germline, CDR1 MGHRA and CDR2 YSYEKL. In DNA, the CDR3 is TGCGCCAGCAGCCAAGAACACCAGCGGGGGGGCCCGTCGGATACGCAGTATTTT. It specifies CASSQEHQRGGPSDTQYF.

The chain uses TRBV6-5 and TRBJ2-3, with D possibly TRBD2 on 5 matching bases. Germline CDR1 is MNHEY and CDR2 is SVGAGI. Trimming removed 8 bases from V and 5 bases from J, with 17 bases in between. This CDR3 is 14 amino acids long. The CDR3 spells CASLRRRPGDTQYF. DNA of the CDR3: TGTGCCAGCCTCAGGAGGCGGCCTGGAGATACGCAGTATTTT.

The CDR3 sequence is CASFRQGSGTQYF. In nucleotides, the CDR3 is TGTGCCAGCTTTCGACAGGGGAGTGGGACCCAGTACTTC. V usage is TRBV5-6 and J usage is TRBJ2-5, with 8 bases aligning to TRBD1. CDR1 is SGHDT and CDR2 is YYEEEE in the germline V gene. This CDR3 has 13 amino acids. The junction had 9 bases not matched to a gene; V was cut back by 7 bases and J by 7 bases.

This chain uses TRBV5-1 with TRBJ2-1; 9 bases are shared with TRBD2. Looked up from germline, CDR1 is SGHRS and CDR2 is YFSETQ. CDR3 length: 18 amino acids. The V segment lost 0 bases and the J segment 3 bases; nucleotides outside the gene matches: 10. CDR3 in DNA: TGCGCCAGCAGCTTGGGGCTAGCGGGGAAAAATCACTACAATGAGCAGTTCTTC. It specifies CASSLGLAGKNHYNEQFF. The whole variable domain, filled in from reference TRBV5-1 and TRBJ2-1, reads KAGVTQTPRYLIKTRGQQVTLSCSPISGHRSVSWYQQTPGQGLQFLFEYFSETQRNKGNFPGRFSGRQFSNSRSEMNVSTLELGDSALYLCASSLGLAGKNHYNEQFFGPGTRLTVL.

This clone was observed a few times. This chain's CDR3 is CASSPGHLYEQYF. The CDR3 DNA reads TGTGCCAGCAGCCCCGGACACCTCTACGAGCAGTACTTC. The V call is TRBV28, the J call TRBJ2-7, with a weak D call TRBD1 (5 bases). There are 13 residues in the CDR3. In germline, CDR1 is MDHEN, CDR2 SYDVKM. Trimming took 6 bases from V and 3 from J, leaving 12 bases between them.

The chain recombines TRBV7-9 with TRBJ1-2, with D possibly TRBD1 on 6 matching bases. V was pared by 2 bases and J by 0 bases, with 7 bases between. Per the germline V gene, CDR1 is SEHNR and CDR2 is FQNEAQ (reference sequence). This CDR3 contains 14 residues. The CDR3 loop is CASSLWTANYGYTF. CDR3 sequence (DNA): TGTGCCAGCAGCTTATGGACAGCTAACTATGGCTACACCTTC. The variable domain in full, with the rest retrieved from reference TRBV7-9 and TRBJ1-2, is DTGVSQNPRHKITKRGQNVTFRCDPISEHNRLYWYRQTLGQGPEFLTYFQNEAQLEKSRLLSDRFSAERPKGSFSTLEIQRTEQGDSAMYLCASSLWTANYGYTFGSGTRLTVV.

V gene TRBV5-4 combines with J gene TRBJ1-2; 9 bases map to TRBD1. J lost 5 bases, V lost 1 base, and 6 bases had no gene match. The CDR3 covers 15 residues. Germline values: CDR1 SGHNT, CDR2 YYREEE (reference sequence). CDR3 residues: CASSLMGQGSYGYTF. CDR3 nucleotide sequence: TGTGCCAGCAGCTTGATGGGACAGGGAAGTTATGGCTACACCTTC.

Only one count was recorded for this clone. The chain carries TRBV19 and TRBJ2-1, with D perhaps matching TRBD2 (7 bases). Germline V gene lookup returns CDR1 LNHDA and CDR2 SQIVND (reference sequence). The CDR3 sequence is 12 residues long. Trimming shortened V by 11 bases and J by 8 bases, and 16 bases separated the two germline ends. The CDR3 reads CAAMGGGHEQFF. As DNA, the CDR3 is TGTGCCGCCATGGGGGGGGGCCATGAGCAGTTCTTC.

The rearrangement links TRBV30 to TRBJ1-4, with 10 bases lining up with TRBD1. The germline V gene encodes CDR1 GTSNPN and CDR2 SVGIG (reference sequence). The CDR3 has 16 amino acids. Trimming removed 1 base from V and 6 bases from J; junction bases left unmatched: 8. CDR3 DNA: TGTGCCTGGAGTGGAGGACAGGGGGTTCGGGATGAAAAACTGTTTTTT. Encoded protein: CAWSGGQGVRDEKLFF.

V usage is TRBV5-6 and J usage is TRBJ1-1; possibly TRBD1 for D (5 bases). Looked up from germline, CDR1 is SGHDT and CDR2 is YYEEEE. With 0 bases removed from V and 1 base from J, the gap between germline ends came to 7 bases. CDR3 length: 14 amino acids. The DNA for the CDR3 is TGTGCCAGCAGCTTGGCAACAGGGAACACTGAAGCTTTCTTT. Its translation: CASSLATGNTEAFF.

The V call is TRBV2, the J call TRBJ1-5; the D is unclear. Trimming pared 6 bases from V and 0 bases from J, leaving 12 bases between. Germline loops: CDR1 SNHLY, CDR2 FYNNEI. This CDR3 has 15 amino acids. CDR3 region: CASRIDTYSNQPQHF. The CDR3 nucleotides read TGTGCCAGCAGGATAGACACTTATAGCAATCAGCCCCAGCATTTT.

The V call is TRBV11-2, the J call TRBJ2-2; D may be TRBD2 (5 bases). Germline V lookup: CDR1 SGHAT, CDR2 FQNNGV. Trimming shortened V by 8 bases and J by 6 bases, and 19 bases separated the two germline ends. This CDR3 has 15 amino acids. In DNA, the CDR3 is TGTGCCAGCCTAAGAGCACTAGGCGCACCCGGGGAGCTGTTTTTT. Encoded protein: CASLRALGAPGELFF.

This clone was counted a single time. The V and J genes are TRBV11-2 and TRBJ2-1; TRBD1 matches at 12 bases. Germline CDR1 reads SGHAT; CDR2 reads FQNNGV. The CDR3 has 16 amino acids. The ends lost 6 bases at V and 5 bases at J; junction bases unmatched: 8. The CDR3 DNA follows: TGTGCCAGCAGTTCAACCGGGACAGGGGGCAACAATGAGCAGTTCTTC. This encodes CASSSTGTGGNNEQFF.